Listed below are T cell receptor beta chains from one sample, sequenced in a study of early T cells in non-severe SARS-CoV-2 infection. TCRdb reprocessed the 5' RACE reads via MiXCR and lists one record per CDR3 protein. The repertoire holds around 58,000 distinct CDR3 sequences, with about 15% as singletons. This material consisted of whole blood, taken at baseline. Every receptor here comes from an adult who was a healthcare worker with PCR-confirmed SARS-CoV-2 infection or an uninfected control (not recorded which). CDR3s include the opening cysteine and the closing phenylalanine or tryptophan. The D gene is left open where the match is weak. Clone sizes are given selectively: once, few, many, or a class where the clone is expanded.

>NA|NA|TRBJ1-3|TRBV28
CASSTELMGTIYF
TGTGCCAGCAGTACCGAATTAATGGGCACCATATATTTT
>few|TRBD1|TRBJ2-2|TRBV5-4
CASSWGPGQGRTGELFF
TGTGCCAGCAGCTGGGGGCCGGGACAGGGGCGAACCGGGGAGCTGTTTTTT
>few|TRBD2|TRBJ2-7|TRBV9
CASIRTSGDYEQYF
TGTGCCAGCATCCGGACTAGCGGCGACTACGAGCAGTACTTC
>many|TRBD2|TRBJ2-7|TRBV27
CASSSLVAGGLYEQYF
TGTGCCAGCAGTTCTCTCGTAGCGGGAGGCCTCTACGAGCAGTACTTC
>few|NA|TRBJ1-2|TRBV6-1
CATFRPFQDYGYTF
TGTGCCACCTTTAGGCCCTTTCAGGACTATGGCTACACCTTC
>NA|NA|TRBJ1-5|TRBV7-8
CASSLDGGAGQPQHF
TGTGCCAGCAGCTTAGACGGGGGGGCAGGTCAGCCCCAGCATTTT
>many|NA|TRBJ1-1|TRBV20-1
CSAPHLVGGTEVFF
TGCAGTGCTCCCCACCTAGTGGGGGGCACTGAAGTTTTCTTT
>NA|NA|TRBJ2-2|TRBV11-3
CASSLSGGELFF
TGTGCCAGCAGCTTATCTGGCGGGGAGCTGTTTTTT
>few|TRBD2|TRBJ2-5|TRBV28
CASSLAPLGREGETQYF
TGTGCCAGCAGTTTAGCCCCCCTTGGGCGGGAGGGAGAGACCCAGTACTTC
>NA|TRBD2|TRBJ2-5|TRBV28
CASSLPGLAGTFGETQYF
TGTGCCAGCAGTTTACCGGGACTAGCGGGGACCTTCGGGGAGACCCAGTACTTC
>NA|NA|TRBJ2-3|TRBV12-3/TRBV12-4
CASGTRGADTQYF
TGTGCCAGCGGGACCAGGGGTGCAGATACGCAGTATTTT
>few|TRBD1|TRBJ2-7|TRBV15
CATSITGTGKGFKDEQYF
TGTGCCACCAGCATCACCGGGACAGGGAAAGGTTTTAAGGACGAGCAGTACTTC
>few|TRBD2|TRBJ2-5|TRBV6-5
CASSYSPPSGGAQTQYF
TGTGCCAGCAGTTACTCTCCCCCTAGCGGGGGGGCCCAGACCCAGTACTTC
>few|TRBD2|TRBJ2-3|TRBV20-1
CSALSGGGTDTQYF
TGCAGTGCTCTGAGCGGGGGGGGCACAGATACGCAGTATTTT
>NA|TRBD2|TRBJ2-2|TRBV7-7
CASSSTPGLDTGELFF
TGTGCCAGCAGCTCCACTCCGGGACTAGACACCGGGGAGCTGTTTTTT
>many|TRBD2|TRBJ2-1|TRBV12-3/TRBV12-4
CASTATGGRRFF
TGTGCCAGCACCGCCACGGGGGGGCGGCGGTTCTTC
>NA|TRBD1|TRBJ2-2|TRBV11-2
CASSYGTANTEELFF
TGTGCCAGCAGCTACGGGACAGCGAACACCGAGGAGCTGTTTTTT
>many|NA|TRBJ2-6|TRBV6-2/TRBV6-3
CASSYRGSGANVLTF
TGTGCCAGCAGTTACAGGGGGTCTGGGGCCAACGTCCTGACTTTC
>NA|NA|TRBJ2-7|TRBV3-1
CASSPPLVRRTAYEQYF
TGTGCCAGCAGCCCCCCTTTGGTTCGGCGTACAGCCTACGAGCAGTACTTC
>NA|TRBD1|TRBJ2-5|TRBV20-1
CSWDSRQETQYF
TGCAGCTGGGACAGCCGACAAGAGACCCAGTACTTC
>few|TRBD2|TRBJ2-3|TRBV24-1
CATSDSSGSWTDTQYF
TGTGCCACCAGTGATTCTAGCGGGAGCTGGACAGATACGCAGTATTTT
>many|NA|TRBJ1-1|TRBV20-1
CSAPGRPVPPEAFF
TGCAGTGCTCCGGGCCGACCGGTGCCCCCTGAAGCTTTCTTT
>few|NA|TRBJ2-2|TRBV5-1
CASSGSQTYTGELFF
TGCGCCAGCAGCGGCTCCCAGACCTACACCGGGGAGCTGTTTTTT
>few|NA|TRBJ2-5|TRBV2
CASTPAGKETQYF
TGTGCCAGCACCCCTGCGGGGAAAGAGACCCAGTACTTC
>NA|TRBD1|TRBJ2-6|TRBV12-5
CASGWGQGPGANVLTF
TGTGCTAGTGGTTGGGGACAGGGCCCTGGGGCCAACGTCCTGACTTTC
>NA|TRBD2|TRBJ2-2|TRBV12-3/TRBV12-4
CASTQGLAVNTGELFF
TGTGCCAGCACCCAGGGACTAGCGGTAAACACCGGGGAGCTGTTTTTT
>few|NA|TRBJ1-1|TRBV7-9
CASSLTSTGTEAFF
TGTGCCAGCAGCTTAACCTCAACAGGCACTGAAGCTTTCTTT
>many|TRBD1|TRBJ2-2|TRBV5-6
CATVTGGTGELFF
TGTGCCACCGTGACAGGGGGTACCGGGGAGCTGTTTTTT
>NA|NA|TRBJ2-2|TRBV7-9
CASSLVNTNTGELFF
TGTGCCAGCAGCTTAGTCAACACCAACACCGGGGAGCTGTTTTTT
>NA|NA|TRBJ1-4|TRBV2
CASSERSPDNEKLFF
TGTGCCAGCAGTGAACGCAGTCCGGATAATGAAAAACTGTTTTTT
>NA|NA|TRBJ1-5|TRBV7-9
CASSLGAGDRQPQHF
TGTGCCAGCAGCTTAGGAGCAGGGGATCGTCAGCCCCAGCATTTT
>NA|TRBD1|TRBJ1-1|TRBV28
CASSQGQGSLAFF
TGTGCCAGCAGCCAGGGACAGGGCTCCTTGGCTTTCTTT
>few|TRBD2|TRBJ2-7|TRBV9
CASSVVSKGRERFEQYF
TGTGCCAGCAGCGTAGTGTCGAAGGGGCGGGAGCGTTTCGAGCAGTACTTC
>few|NA|TRBJ1-1|TRBV13
CASSPGRDTEAFF
TGTGCCAGCAGCCCGGGACGGGACACTGAAGCTTTCTTT
>NA|NA|TRBJ2-7|TRBV11-1
CASSLRSSIVTYEQYF
TGTGCCAGCAGCTTGAGGAGCAGCATCGTCACCTACGAGCAGTACTTC
>few|NA|TRBJ2-7|TRBV10-3
CAISESVFKDPSYEQYF
TGTGCCATCAGTGAGTCGGTCTTTAAGGACCCTTCCTACGAGCAGTACTTC
>once|NA|TRBJ1-1|TRBV10-3
CAIRRGSTEAFF
TGTGCCATCAGAAGGGGAAGTACTGAAGCTTTCTTT
>few|NA|TRBJ1-2|TRBV7-2
CASSLGRGYGYTF
TGTGCCAGCAGCTTAGGCAGGGGCTATGGCTACACCTTC
>many|NA|TRBJ1-6|TRBV13
CASSLGSSYNSPLHF
TGTGCCAGCAGCTTAGGTAGCTCCTATAATTCACCCCTCCACTTT
>many|NA|TRBJ1-1|TRBV18
CASSPAAQGGTTRIEAFF
TGTGCCAGCTCACCCGCCGCGCAGGGTGGAACCACTAGGATTGAAGCTTTCTTT
>NA|NA|TRBJ2-3|TRBV10-3
CAISASSSRTDTQYF
TGTGCCATCAGCGCGTCTAGCAGCCGCACAGATACGCAGTATTTT
>NA|TRBD2|TRBJ2-1|TRBV5-6
CASSLLLAGGLVSYNEQFF
TGTGCCAGCAGCTTACTACTAGCGGGGGGGCTAGTATCCTACAATGAGCAGTTCTTC
>NA|NA|TRBJ2-3|TRBV5-4
CASSFFGGSTDTQYF
TGTGCCAGCAGCTTTTTCGGGGGTAGCACAGATACGCAGTATTTT
>few|NA|TRBJ1-1|TRBV2
CASSPRGGPNTEAFF
TGTGCCAGCAGCCCGCGGGGAGGGCCGAACACTGAAGCTTTCTTT
>once|TRBD2|TRBJ2-3|TRBV27
CASSSSGYTDTQYF
TGTGCCAGCAGTTCTAGCGGGTACACAGATACGCAGTATTTT
>NA|NA|TRBJ2-5|TRBV5-1
CASSLGMTQETQYF
TGCGCCAGCAGCTTGGGGATGACCCAAGAGACCCAGTACTTC
>NA|NA|TRBJ1-5|TRBV19
CASSKGTASYSNQPQHF
TGTGCCAGTAGTAAGGGTACAGCGTCTTATAGCAATCAGCCCCAGCATTTT
>NA|NA|TRBJ2-3|TRBV7-3
CASSLTTGMADTQYF
TGTGCCAGCAGCTTAACGACGGGGATGGCAGATACGCAGTATTTT
>NA|NA|TRBJ2-5|TRBV12-3/TRBV12-4
CASSFRAAQETQYF
TGTGCCAGCAGTTTTCGGGCAGCCCAAGAGACCCAGTACTTC
>few|NA|TRBJ2-7|TRBV20-1
CSARRGDSPQGHEQYF
TGCAGTGCTAGGAGGGGGGACAGCCCACAAGGGCACGAGCAGTACTTC
>NA|TRBD1|TRBJ1-4|TRBV4-2
CASSPGGGTNEKLFF
TGTGCCAGCAGCCCAGGGGGAGGTACTAATGAAAAACTGTTTTTT
>NA|TRBD2|TRBJ2-1|TRBV7-9
CASSISGIRNEQFF
TGTGCCAGCAGCATTAGCGGGATTCGAAATGAGCAGTTCTTC
>many|TRBD1|TRBJ2-5|TRBV20-1
CSARQGTETQYF
TGCAGTGCGAGACAGGGGACAGAGACCCAGTACTTC
>many|NA|TRBJ2-7|TRBV6-2/TRBV6-3
CASSSRGPIYEQYF
TGTGCCAGCAGTTCCCGTGGACCGATCTACGAGCAGTACTTC
>few|TRBD1|TRBJ2-7|TRBV5-1
CASSPGQRYEQYF
TGCGCCAGCAGCCCGGGACAGCGCTACGAGCAGTACTTC
>few|NA|TRBJ2-1|TRBV6-4
CASSPRRDNEQFF
TGTGCCAGCAGTCCCCGCAGGGACAATGAGCAGTTCTTC
>many|NA|TRBJ2-7|TRBV6-2/TRBV6-3
CASGAYEQYF
TGTGCCAGCGGAGCCTACGAGCAGTACTTC